The clone carrying this T cell receptor (beta chain) was detected a few times. Its specificity is not known. Trimming removed 8 bases from V and 8 bases from J, with 18 bases in between. CDR3 size: 13 residues. Germline CDR1 and CDR2: MNHNY and SVGAGI (reference sequence). Method: immunoSEQ multiplex PCR; TCRdb's copy keeps in-frame clones and lacks some. The sample carries 35,000 to 45,000 clones, about 67% recorded once. This specimen comes from a study of radiotherapy plus CTLA-4 blockade in lung cancer. Study observations and caveats: How blood T cell clones changed early, along with interferon-beta, reportedly forecast response best. Blood saw expansion of tumor-derived TCR clones after radiotherapy plus ipilimumab.

The material sequenced was peripheral blood, taken from a patient treated with radiotherapy plus ipilimumab. This chain uses TRBV6-6 with TRBJ1-2; TRBD1 is a possible D gene (5 bases). This receptor was taken from a human donor with non-small cell lung cancer who had a partial response to radiotherapy plus ipilimumab. CDR3 bases: TGTGCCAGCGGGGTCCAGGGTAAAGTCGGCTACACCTTC. Translated: CASGVQGKVGYTF.